The rows below give T cell receptor beta chains drawn from one sample of a study of blood T cells in healthy people across ages. TCRdb redid the calling of the 5' RACE reads with MiXCR, one entry per CDR3 protein. Of roughly 720,000 distinct CDR3 sequences in the sample, 50% to 65% were seen once. Material: blood. The receptors derive from an elderly man in good health. Each CDR3 is given with its conserved first and last residue.

V	CDR3
TRBV15	CATSNGQGNSPLHF
TRBV24-1	CATSDSGLAGGPDEQYF
TRBV7-2	CASSPNVRDNYGYTF
TRBV29-1	CSVEMGGEGLYTF
TRBV7-2	CASSPPGQVLIPGGSPLHF
TRBV7-2	CASSLLALGGYAYF
TRBV24-1	CATSFSGSRQETQYF
TRBV29-1	CSVEKGTYGYTF
TRBV28	CASSSLSDEQFF
TRBV5-1	CASSLGQGAFNEQYF
TRBV4-1	CASSQGRDRSSTNYGYTF
TRBV7-2	CASSRSGSTAKNIQYF
TRBV5-6	CASSSRTSSDSYEQYF
TRBV7-9	CASALQGAFLGEQFF
TRBV20-1	CGALTSGSHETQYF
TRBV7-2	CASSLDWSSYNEQFF
TRBV29-1	CSVESGGEQFF
TRBV5-5	CASSSSGGSSYNEQYF
TRBV7-2	CASSLAGLAGYNEQYF
TRBV25-1	CASIPAGGYNEQFF
TRBV7-2	CASSRLARTDTQYF
TRBV6-5	CASGTGRDEQYF
TRBV2	CASSEAGGGRSPLHF
TRBV14	CASSLRSGGFDEQFF
TRBV12-3/TRBV12-4	CASSLRENTGELFF
TRBV25-1	CASNQAGTGGHEQYF
TRBV27	CASSSAGASNYGYTF
TRBV7-9	CASSSPWTASSYGYTF
TRBV20-1	CSARDPAGVTYEQYF
TRBV28	CASSSTGTNEKLFF
TRBV20-1	CSARLRRELRNEQFF
TRBV2	CASSVRTGAEGYGYTF
TRBV28	CATINQGAGNTEAFF
TRBV20-1	CSARRTGVTYEQYF
TRBV29-1	CSVEDRQSYQPQHF
TRBV29-1	CSVDAEIGQETQYF
TRBV5-1	CASSSRGEPYEQYF
TRBV2	CATQRDRSVETQYF
TRBV29-1	CSVEDPIFGEQYF
TRBV12-3/TRBV12-4	CASSASRAQSYEQYF
TRBV27	CASRNRAGDEQYF
TRBV6-1	CASSEDPDRANYGYTF
TRBV7-2	CASSSRATGAENIQYF
TRBV9	CASSVGFRTSGSHEQYF
TRBV27	CASSLNLYSGANVLTF